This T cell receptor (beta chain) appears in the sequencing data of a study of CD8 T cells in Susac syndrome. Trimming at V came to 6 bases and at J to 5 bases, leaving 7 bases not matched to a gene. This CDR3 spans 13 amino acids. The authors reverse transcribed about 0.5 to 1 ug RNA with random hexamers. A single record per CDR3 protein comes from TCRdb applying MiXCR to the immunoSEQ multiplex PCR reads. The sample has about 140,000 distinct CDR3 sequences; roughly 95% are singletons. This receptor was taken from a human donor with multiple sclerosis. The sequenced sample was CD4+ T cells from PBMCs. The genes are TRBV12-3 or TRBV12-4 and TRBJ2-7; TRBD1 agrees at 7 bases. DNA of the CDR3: TGTGCCAGCAGGCCTACAGGGGTTAACGAGCAGTACTTC. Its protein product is CASRPTGVNEQYF.